The 19 T cell receptor beta chains below all came from one sample that was sequenced in a study of CD8 T cells in Susac syndrome. The authors reverse transcribed about 0.5 to 1 ug RNA with random hexamers. TCRdb analysed the immunoSEQ multiplex PCR reads with MiXCR anew, one entry per CDR3 protein. The data show under 70,000 distinct CDR3 sequences, approximately 95% seen once. Input material: CD8+ T cells from PBMCs. The receptors shown here come from a human donor with Susac syndrome.

The chain has TRBV7-9 and TRBJ2-4; 8 bases match TRBD1. This CDR3 comprises 15 residues. After removal of 4 bases from V and 5 bases from J, the junction contained 7 bases not matched to a gene. CDR1 is SEHNR, CDR2 FQNEAQ, per germline (reference sequence). The CDR3, as DNA: TGTGCCAGCAGCTCAAACAGGGGGGAGGAAAACATTCAGTACTTC. This encodes CASSSNRGEENIQYF.

In this sample, this clonotype turned up a few times. This chain connects TRBV20-1 to TRBJ2-3, with D possibly matching TRBD2 (6 bases). The CDR3 has 13 amino acids. Germline CDR1 is DFQATT and CDR2 is SNEGSKA (reference sequence). V lost 5 bases and J 2 bases, leaving 11 bases between the germline ends. CDR3 coding DNA: TGCAGTGCTGTAGCGGTGTCCACAGATACGCAGTATTTT. Protein: CSAVAVSTDTQYF.

The chain joins TRBV29-1 to TRBJ2-3; 10 bases match TRBD1. J gave up 5 bases and V 4 bases, and 9 bases lay outside the gene matches. The CDR3 extends over 15 amino acids. Germline loops: CDR1 SQVTM, CDR2 ANQGSEA. In DNA form, the CDR3 reads TGCAGCGTTGGTGCGGGGACAGGGGAGATAGATACGCAGTATTTT. This sequence encodes CSVGAGTGEIDTQYF.

The chain combines TRBV3-1 with TRBJ2-3; D tentatively fits TRBD1 or TRBD2 (5 bases each). This CDR3 region has 15 residues. Trimming left V 1 base short and J 4 bases short, with 12 bases between. Germline values: CDR1 LGHDT, CDR2 YNNKEL (reference sequence). CDR3 loop: CASSQVHGAADTQYF. Written as DNA, the CDR3 is TGTGCCAGCAGCCAAGTACACGGGGCCGCAGATACGCAGTATTTT.

The chain uses TRBV27 and TRBJ2-2; TRBD2 aligns across 9 bases. The CDR3 contains 16 residues. V lost 5 bases, J lost 4 bases, and 8 bases stayed unmatched. Per the germline V gene, CDR1 is MNHEY and CDR2 is SMNVEV (reference sequence). The CDR3 reads CASSTHLAGFTGELFF. Here the CDR3 DNA reads TGTGCCAGCAGTACCCATCTAGCGGGGTTCACCGGGGAGCTGTTTTTT.

The CDR3 DNA sequence: TGTGCCAGCAGCGTAACAGTGAACACCGGGGAGCTGTTTTTT. As protein: CASSVTVNTGELFF. The V and J genes are TRBV11-2 and TRBJ2-2; D gene uncertain. With 5 bases removed from V and 1 base from J, the gap between germline ends came to 8 bases. This CDR3 contains 14 residues. In germline, CDR1 is SGHAT, CDR2 FQNNGV.

This clonotype was seen once. The CDR3 is CSARVGGGIDEQFF. Here the CDR3 DNA reads TGCAGTGCTAGAGTGGGCGGGGGGATCGATGAGCAGTTCTTC. The chain joins TRBV20-1 to TRBJ2-1, with 8 bases lining up with TRBD2. Germline lookup yields CDR1 DFQATT and CDR2 SNEGSKA (reference sequence). This CDR3 comprises 14 residues. With V trimmed by 1 base and J by 8 bases, 7 bases remained unmatched.

The V call is TRBV20-1, the J call TRBJ2-7, with D perhaps given as TRBD1 or TRBD2 (5 bases each). This CDR3 comprises 14 residues. Germline V CDR1 and CDR2: DFQATT, SNEGSKA (reference sequence). Trimming pared 0 bases from V and 1 base from J, leaving 10 bases between. CDR3 DNA: TGCAGTGCTAGAGATCGGGACGGATCCTACGAGCAGTACTTC. Translating gives CSARDRDGSYEQYF.

This clonotype has a single count. The CDR3 is CASTGGGNEKLFF. The CDR3 coding sequence is TGTGCCAGCACCGGTGGAGGGAATGAAAAACTGTTTTTT. The chain combines TRBV27 with TRBJ1-4, with D hard to call. V dropped 7 bases and J dropped 5 bases, with 11 bases sitting between them. Germline V gene sequence: CDR1 MNHEY, CDR2 SMNVEV (reference sequence). The CDR3 length is 13 residues.

The V and J genes are TRBV20-1 and TRBJ2-3, with 9 positions matching TRBD2. This CDR3 comprises 16 residues. The germline V gene has CDR1 DFQATT and CDR2 SNEGSKA (reference sequence). J was trimmed by 2 bases and V by 1 base; bases with no gene match: 7. CDR3 sequence (DNA): TGCAGTGCTAGAGTCTTGACTAGCGGAAACACAGATACGCAGTATTTT. The encoded protein is CSARVLTSGNTDTQYF.

This chain joins TRBV29-1 and TRBJ2-1; D not certain. This CDR3 has 11 residues. CDR1 and CDR2 from the germline V gene are SQVTM and ANQGSEA. Deletions cut 3 bases from V and 10 bases from J, with 10 bases between. CDR3 sequence reads: CSVEPHREQFF. CDR3 sequence (DNA): TGCAGCGTTGAGCCCCACCGGGAGCAGTTCTTC.

This clonotype occurred once. CDR3 bases: TGTGCCAGCAGTGGGGACGGTCGCTCTGGAAACACCATATATTTT. Translating it yields CASSGDGRSGNTIYF. The chain recombines TRBV9 with TRBJ1-3; TRBD1 is a possible D gene (5 bases). The CDR3 has 15 residues. Germline CDR1 SGDLS, CDR2 YYNGEE. Trimming cost V 5 bases and J 0 bases, with 12 bases left between them.

This rearrangement joins TRBV20-1 to TRBJ2-1; D might be TRBD1 or TRBD2, each matching 6 bases. Germline CDR1 and CDR2: DFQATT and SNEGSKA (reference sequence). This CDR3 has 15 residues. V shed 0 bases and J shed 0 bases, with 9 bases lying between them. The CDR3 nucleotides are TGCAGTGCTAGAGATCCGGGGGCCTCCTACAATGAGCAGTTCTTC. It encodes CSARDPGASYNEQFF.

With regard to this clonotype: One end of the junction varies from germline; a read error may be responsible. This sequence joins TRBV28 and TRBJ1-5, with 7 bases matching TRBD1. The CDR3 spans 14 residues. CDR1 and CDR2 (germline): MDHEN, SYDVKM. The DNA of the CDR3 is TGTGCCAGCAGTTTAAGACAGGGCAAACAGCCCCAGCATTTT. It yields the protein CASSLRQGKQPQHF.

CDR3 nucleotides: TGTGCCAGCAGCCCTACTCCCGGGACAGGGGGGGTAGTTCGCGGCGAAAACATTCAGTACTTC. Amino acids: CASSPTPGTGGVVRGENIQYF. This rearrangement joins TRBV11-2 to TRBJ2-4; 11 bases agree with TRBD1. The germline CDR1 and CDR2 sequences are SGHAT and FQNNGV. V shed 5 bases, J shed 5 bases, and the junction held 23 bases outside the gene matches. CDR3 length: 21 residues.

V and J are TRBV28 and TRBJ2-1; 8 nucleotides match TRBD1. The CDR3 length is 16 residues. The trim removed 5 bases at V and 6 bases at J, leaving 12 bases unmatched. Germline lookup yields CDR1 MDHEN and CDR2 SYDVKM. This CDR3 reads CASSPLQGGKSNEQFF. CDR3 bases: TGTGCCAGCAGTCCCCTACAGGGGGGTAAAAGCAATGAGCAGTTCTTC.

V is TRBV7-6 and J is TRBJ2-3; D may be TRBD1 (6 bases). Germline CDR1 SGHVS, CDR2 FNYEAQ. This CDR3 region has 14 residues. The germline V and J ends were trimmed by 5 bases and 7 bases, with 16 bases remaining between them. The CDR3 spells CASSLNPGHNTQYF. As DNA, the CDR3 is TGTGCCAGCAGCCTTAATCCGGGACACAATACGCAGTATTTT.

The genes are TRBV12-3 or TRBV12-4 and TRBJ2-7; D ambiguous. The V end was cut by 3 bases, the J end by 5 bases, with 5 bases between. The CDR3 is made up of 11 amino acids. CDR3 in amino acids: CASSFFHEQYF. The CDR3 DNA reads as TGTGCCAGCAGTTTTTTTCACGAGCAGTACTTC.

This chain links TRBV25-1 with TRBJ2-2, with 7 bases that match TRBD1. V lost 6 bases and J lost 1; bases outside the gene matches: 5. The CDR3 contains 15 residues. In germline, CDR1 is MGHDK, CDR2 SYGVNS. CDR3 sequence (DNA): TGTGCCAGCAGACGACAGGGCTGGAACACCGGGGAGCTGTTTTTT. The encoded protein is CASRRQGWNTGELFF.